This is a list of T cell receptor beta chains from one sample in a study of control samples from healthy donors and cancer patients. Profiling relied on immunoSEQ multiplex PCR, and the TCRdb table lists in-frame clones only, not all of them. The table lists 40,000 to 55,000 clones, 91% of them singletons, with 22% in the top ten. The sequencing sample was made of PBMCs. Receptor source: a woman between 40 and 55 years old with head and neck cancer. The CDR3 runs from the conserved cysteine through the conserved F or W. The order of the fields is clone size, D gene, J gene, V gene, CDR3 DNA, CDR3 protein. The D gene is left open where the match is weak. Size values are once, few and many counts, or a class for expanded clones, and some rows have none.

>-|TRBD1|TRBJ2-7|TRBV11-2
TGTGCCGACTCGGAGGGGGACAGGGCCGAGCAGTACTTC
CADSEGDRAEQYF
>-|TRBD1|TRBJ1-2|TRBV6-5
TGTGCCAGCAGCCTTCCGGGACAGGGCAACTATGGCTACACCTTC
CASSLPGQGNYGYTF
>-|TRBD2|TRBJ2-3|TRBV14
TGTGCCAGCAGCCCAAAAATAGCGGGAGTAGGCGATACGCAGTATTTT
CASSPKIAGVGDTQYF
>-|-|TRBJ1-5|TRBV27
TGTGCCAGCAGTTTAGGGGGGAGGGGGCAGCCCCAGCATTTT
CASSLGGRGQPQHF
>-|TRBD2|TRBJ2-7|TRBV18
TGTGCCAGCTCACCAGGGACTAGCGTCTACGAGCAGTACTTC
CASSPGTSVYEQYF
>-|-|TRBJ1-2|TRBV5-1
TGCGCCAGCAGCTTGGGGACGGATAACTATGGCTACACCTTC
CASSLGTDNYGYTF
>-|-|TRBJ2-1|TRBV28
TGTGCCAGCATTCCCTCCCGGGGCCAAAGGGGAGACAATGAGCAGTTCTTC
CASIPSRGQRGDNEQFF
>-|-|TRBJ1-6|TRBV30
TGTGCCTTCAGGTCCGCAAATCCCTATAATTCACCCCTCCACTTT
CAFRSANPYNSPLHF
>-|TRBD1|TRBJ1-1|TRBV4-1
TGCGCCAGCAGCCCCCCGGCCGGGACAGGGTACGCCCCGAACACTGAAGCTTTCTTT
CASSPPAGTGYAPNTEAFF
>-|-|TRBJ2-1|TRBV21-1
TGTGCCAGCAGCTTCCGGACTAGCGGGAGCGATGAGCAGTTCTTC
CASSFRTSGSDEQFF
>-|TRBD2|TRBJ2-1|TRBV11-2
TGTGCCAGCAGCTTAAGTTTACTAGCGGGCAACAATGAGCAGTTCTTC
CASSLSLLAGNNEQFF
>-|-|TRBJ1-2|TRBV5-4
TGTGCCAGCAGCTTGACGGGGGCTGATGGCTACACCTTC
CASSLTGADGYTF
>-|TRBD1|TRBJ1-5|TRBV28
TGTGCCAGCAGTCCACGACAGGGACGGGTATGGGTGAGCAATCAGCCCCAGCATTTT
CASSPRQGRVWVSNQPQHF
>-|-|TRBJ2-2|TRBV6-5
TGTGCCAGCAGCAGGGCCACCGGGGAGCTGTTTTTT
CASSRATGELFF
>-|TRBD1|TRBJ1-1|TRBV6-5
TGTGCCAGCAGTACCTCAGGACAGGGAGTGGCAGCTTTCTTT
CASSTSGQGVAAFF
>-|-|TRBJ1-3|TRBV15
TGTGCCACCAGCGGTCAGGGACACTCTGGAAACACCATATATTTT
CATSGQGHSGNTIYF
>-|-|TRBJ2-3|TRBV5-4
TGTGCCAGCAGCTTGGGGAGGGGGGGCCGTACAGATACGCAGTATTTT
CASSLGRGGRTDTQYF
>few|-|TRBJ1-5|TRBV4-1
TGCGCCAGCAGCCAAGTCCCCGGGGCCAGCAATCAGCCCCAGCATTTT
CASSQVPGASNQPQHF
>-|-|TRBJ2-5|TRBV7-2
TGTGCCAGCAGGGGGTCGCGCGAGACCCAGTACTTC
CASRGSRETQYF
>-|TRBD1|TRBJ1-4|TRBV27
TGTGCCAGCAGTTCCCCGGGACAGGGTTTGGCTAATGAAAAACTGTTTTTT
CASSSPGQGLANEKLFF
>-|-|TRBJ2-5|TRBV6-1
TGTGCCAGCAGTGACATAGATGGGCAGCAAGAGACCCAGTACTTC
CASSDIDGQQETQYF
>-|-|TRBJ2-1|TRBV2
TGTGCCAGCAGACAAGGCATGTTAAATGAGCAGTTCTTC
CASRQGMLNEQFF
>-|TRBD1|TRBJ1-2|TRBV25-1
TGTGCCAGCAGTGATTCGGGGGGACAGGGGATATATGGCTACACCTTC
CASSDSGGQGIYGYTF
>-|-|TRBJ2-3|TRBV6-5
TGTGCCAGCAGTTACTCGGGGCAAGATACGCAGTATTTT
CASSYSGQDTQYF
>-|-|TRBJ1-2|TRBV5-1
TGCGCCAGCAGCTTGGCGGGAGTAAACTATGGCTACACCTTC
CASSLAGVNYGYTF
>-|-|TRBJ2-5|TRBV6-1
TGTGCCAGCAGTGAAGGGTTCGGCCAAGAGACCCAGTACTTC
CASSEGFGQETQYF
>-|-|TRBJ2-1|TRBV20-1
TGCAGTGCTAGTCAGCGGAGCTCCTACAATGAGCAGTTCTTC
CSASQRSSYNEQFF
>-|TRBD2|TRBJ2-3|TRBV5-1
TGCGCCAGCAGCCCCGGACTAGCGGGGCCCCGCACAGATACGCAGTATTTT
CASSPGLAGPRTDTQYF
>few|-|TRBJ1-5|TRBV5-1
TGCGCCAGCAGCTTGGCGGGGGAGGGACAGCCCCAGCATTTT
CASSLAGEGQPQHF
>-|TRBD2|TRBJ2-2|TRBV29-1
TGCAGCGCCGAGGGACGGTGGACTAGCGGGACCAACACCGGGGAGCTGTTTTTT
CSAEGRWTSGTNTGELFF
>-|TRBD1|TRBJ2-3|TRBV23-1
TGCGCCAGCACTAGGATCAGGGGGCGCAGGACTACAGATACGCAGTATTTT
CASTRIRGRRTTDTQYF